Included here is one T cell receptor beta chain sequence, with context. This clonotype has more than one count but fewer than ten. What this receptor recognizes is not known. Per-nucleotide qualities are absent, and no much larger clonotype sits a single base away. The library was made by emulsion pairing. Unpaired genes were suppressed in a second nested PCR with blocking oligos, after which Illumina adaptors and barcodes were added in a third nested PCR. Each emulsion RT-PCR master mix held about 4,500-260,000 T cells and included C-region, Stepout and V-region primers. The Micellula Emulsion and Purification Kit was used to generate emulsions, and Qiagen OneStep RT-PCR reagents were used for RT-PCR. The pooled libraries were sequenced on an Illumina MiSeq using paired-end 2 x 250 reads. Under the source paper's analysis protocol: Read pairs were joined in Galaxy and clipped at the engineered overlap into separate alpha and beta files, and reads that were not clipped were discarded. To assign alpha-beta pairs, the researchers used CompleteTCR, a MiTCR-based pipeline that relies on an R script to link chains sharing read cluster identifiers. TCR sequences observed only once, about 1-3.2%, were removed as potential sequencing errors. The raw public reads went through TCRdb reprocessing: fastp at Q25, MiXCR clone calling, in-frame beta chains kept. CDR3 protein duplicates are merged, each entry listing the most common genes and DNA. Clone size and V and J calls follow TCRdb, not the original study. This sample is represented by about 40,000 distinct CDR3 sequences; about 50% of them were singletons. Together, the top ten hold around three fifths of the sample.

This record comes from a study of T cell repertoires in breast cancer listed by TCRdb under 2016. As for the study more broadly: Samples profiled in the study came from tumors, lymph nodes and peripheral blood lymphocytes of breast cancer patients, along with peripheral blood from healthy control donors. Tumor-free lymph nodes were processed with no enzymatic digestion, and blood samples were separated using Ficoll. Controls included nine healthy donors of an age range similar to the patients. On average, sequencing produced roughly 550,000 sequences per sample, which came to roughly 9.6 reads per input cell. Tumors and tumor-involved lymph nodes were minced, digested with Liberase and DNase, and then passed through 70-um and 40-um filters. The study reasoned that TCRs shared between breast cancer patients would target shared antigens, given breast cancer's low mutational burden and rare common mutations. Most of the 21 patient tumors analyzed for shared TCRs were ER+/PR+. Summary of the overall study and its limitations: Around 19 TCR pairs were shared across seven or more patient tumors and rarely found in control blood, suggesting possible tumor specificity. Emulsion RT-PCR was considered qualitative rather than quantitative, because transcript abundance and primer differences skewed the recovery of clones. Shared TCRs were encoded by various nucleotide sequences, which suggests selection and expansion based on antigen. Shared TCRs showed TRBV7 predominance, possibly reflecting tumor recognition or mispriming bias from eight TRBV7 primers. Tumor-involved sentinel lymph nodes shared about fourfold more TCRs with matched tumor repertoires than tumor-free nodes (roughly 8% versus 2%). Discarding singleton TCRs and sampling only part of each tumor may have missed genuine antitumor clones.

Sequences SQVTM (CDR1) and ANQGSEA (CDR2) are obtained from the germline V gene. From cysteine to phenylalanine, the CDR3 is 12 amino acids long. The kept DNA is CDR3 alone, 36 bases in frame from the first base. The junction shows trimming of 0 bases on V and 9 bases on J, plus 9 bases between the germline ends. The study used an expanded emulsion RT-PCR method with primers for all TCR V genes to analyze paired alpha-beta TCRs of CD8+ T cells. Before emulsion RT-PCR, CD8+ T cells were isolated with a CD8 positive selection kit and incubated overnight in roughly 9.1 IU/mL IL-2. This TCR was sampled from a pool of human donors with breast cancer or a healthy control (not recorded which). Recombination linked TRBV29-1 to TRBJ2-1, with the D gene uncertain. Sequencing was done on a sample of CD8+ T cells. The DNA sequence is given as TGCAGCGTTGAAGACGGAGAGCCTGAGCAGTTCTTC. The encoded protein is CSVEDGEPEQFF.